The entry below describes one T cell receptor (beta chain). This clone has a handful of counts. This clone's antigen is unknown. Base-call qualities are not available, and no considerably larger clone is one nucleotide away. The germline V gene (reference sequence) provides CDR1 GTSNPN and CDR2 SVGIG. The junction shows trimming of 0 bases on V and 1 base on J, plus 7 bases between the germline ends. The CDR3 numbers 14 residues from cysteine through phenylalanine. This entry keeps only the CDR3 DNA: 42 bases, framed from base 1. To identify antigen-specific CD4+ T cell clonotypes by their expansion, the ViraFEST assay first stimulated PBMC with viral peptide pools and then applied TCR sequencing. After 10 to 11 days of culture, CD4+ T cells were isolated with the EasySep CD4+ T cell isolation kit. Convalescent patients had PCR-confirmed SARS-CoV-2 infection between March and December 2020, before Alpha, Beta and Delta variants emerged in the United States. Participants received two doses of either the BNT162b2 or the mRNA-1273 mRNA SARS-CoV-2 vaccine. Two million PBMC per well were cultured in IMDM with 5% human AB serum, 7.5 to 10 IU/ml IL-2 and gentamicin, plus 10 ug/ml peptides. On days 3 and 7, half of the culture medium was replaced with fresh IL-2-containing medium. Unless otherwise noted, each peptide stimulation condition was cultured in triplicate wells. Using Ficoll-Paque Plus gradient centrifugation, PBMC were separated from whole blood and then either used fresh or cryopreserved at -140C. The spike proteins of SARS-CoV-2 and of the common cold coronaviruses HCoV-NL63, HCoV-OC43 and HCoV-229E were spanned by overlapping peptide pools. The QIAamp micro DNA kit was used to extract genomic DNA from the cultured CD4+ T cells.

The data originate from a study of vaccination effects on CD4 cells after COVID-19 (dated by TCRdb to about 2022). Context from the whole study: Three convalescent patients were sampled early (day +14) and late (day +241, +227, +161 respectively) after vaccination. The Oncomine TCR Beta short-read assay on an Illumina iSeq 100 was used to sequence cultures from other donors in the study. A total of some eleven COVID-19 convalescent patients and a few SARS-CoV-2-naive healthy vaccine recipients were included in the full study. Across the study, the median time from the second dose to post-vaccine sampling was 72 days (range 14 to 241). SARS-CoV-2 spike-specific CD4+ TCR repertoires were compared before and after mRNA vaccination in COVID-19 convalescent patients and in infection-naive vaccine recipients.

The library was made by the immunoSEQ multiplex PCR assay. DNA from the cultured, isolated CD4+ T cells was subjected to TCR beta CDR3 sequencing. Processing in the source paper ran as follows. Non-productive TCR sequences were removed and reads were trimmed to the CDR3 region, keeping CDR3s of at least 7 amino acids. Antigen-specific clonotypes were identified with the MANAFEST web app by comparing expansion in peptide wells against reference cultures. For clones to be considered positive, expansion at FDR<0.05 versus reference and all other wells, an odds ratio above 5, and a frequency above 0.1% in two replicate wells were required. Cross-reactive clonotypes were defined as significantly expanded in SARS-CoV-2 spike wells and in at least one common cold coronavirus spike condition. CDR3 similarity was assessed by Levenshtein distance using the stringdist R package, and unrooted trees were constructed with ape in R 3.6.1. Held by TCRdb, this immuneACCESS table contains in-frame sequences only and omits some clones. Under half of the omission traces to an unresolved V gene where checked; the cause of the rest is unknown. The V and J calls and the clone size are those of that table, but D and trimming were determined from the DNA. The sample table records 14,000 or so clones; around 79% of these occur just once. Of the sample, 25% to 30% falls within the top ten clones.

The investigation overall reported the following: For convalescent patients, new clones induced by the vaccine made up most of the post-vaccine spike-reactive repertoire, and these new clones were largely distinct from the clones induced by infection. Only a small number of convalescent patients were included, and no early post-infection timepoints were available, which limited the study. Marked clonal contraction was observed in both infection-induced and vaccine-induced clones at late post-vaccination timepoints, consistent with waning T cell responses.

The starting material was CD4+ T cells from PBMCs cultured with HCoV-NL63 spike peptides, obtained after COVID-19 vaccination. The label giving this sample's cell subset or site can be read as: HCoV-NL63 spike overlapping peptide pool stimulation. The sequence joins TRBV30 to TRBJ1-3; tentative D gene TRBD1, with 5 bases matching. The TCR sequence derives from a human donor who had a prior SARS-CoV-2 infection. The CDR3 protein is CAWSVGASGNTIYF. DNA sequence: TGTGCCTGGAGTGTAGGGGCATCTGGAAACACCATATATTTT.